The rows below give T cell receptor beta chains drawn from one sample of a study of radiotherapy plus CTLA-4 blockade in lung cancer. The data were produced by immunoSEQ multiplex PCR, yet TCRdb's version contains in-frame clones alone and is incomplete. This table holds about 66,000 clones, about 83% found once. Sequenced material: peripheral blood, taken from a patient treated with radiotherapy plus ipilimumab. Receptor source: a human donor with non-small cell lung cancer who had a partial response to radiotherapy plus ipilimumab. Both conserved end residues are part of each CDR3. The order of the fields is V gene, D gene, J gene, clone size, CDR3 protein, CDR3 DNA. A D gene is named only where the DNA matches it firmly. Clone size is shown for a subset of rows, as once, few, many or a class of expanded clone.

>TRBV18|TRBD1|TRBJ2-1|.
CASSKPGTGAYNEQFF
TGTGCCAGCTCAAAACCCGGGACAGGGGCCTACAATGAGCAGTTCTTC
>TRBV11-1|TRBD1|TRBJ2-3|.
CASSRDRGTDTQYF
TGTGCCAGCAGCCGGGACAGGGGCACAGATACGCAGTATTTT
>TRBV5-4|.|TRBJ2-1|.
CASSSQKRYNEQFF
TGTGCCAGCAGCTCCCAGAAGCGGTACAATGAGCAGTTCTTC
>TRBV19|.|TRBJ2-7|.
CASSIRRGEQYF
TGTGCCAGTAGTATAAGAAGGGGCGAGCAGTACTTC
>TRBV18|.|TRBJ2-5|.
CASSNYGETQYF
TGTGCCAGCTCAAATTACGGAGAGACCCAGTACTTC
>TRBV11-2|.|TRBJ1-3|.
CASSPDGGGNTIYF
TGTGCCAGCAGCCCTGACGGGGGTGGAAACACCATATATTTT
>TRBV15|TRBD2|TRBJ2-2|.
CATSRKLAGEGELFF
TGTGCCACCAGCAGGAAACTAGCGGGAGAGGGGGAGCTGTTTTTT
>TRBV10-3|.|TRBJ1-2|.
CAITKSGANYGYTF
TGTGCCATCACTAAAAGTGGAGCTAACTATGGCTACACCTTC
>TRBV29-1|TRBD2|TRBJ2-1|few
CSVSTSGSSYNEQFF
TGCAGCGTTTCTACTAGCGGGAGCTCCTACAATGAGCAGTTCTTC
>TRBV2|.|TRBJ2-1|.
CASSDPFGSYNEQFF
TGTGCCAGCAGTGACCCTTTCGGCTCCTACAATGAGCAGTTCTTC
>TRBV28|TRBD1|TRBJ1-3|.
CASSSSDRANTIYF
TGTGCCAGCAGTTCCAGTGACAGGGCTAACACCATATATTTT
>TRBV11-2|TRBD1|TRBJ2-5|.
CASSSSRQGEETQYF
TGTGCCAGCAGCTCCTCAAGACAGGGCGAAGAGACCCAGTACTTC
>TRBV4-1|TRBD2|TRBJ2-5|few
CASSQETAGGGETQYF
TGCGCCAGCAGCCAAGAAACAGCGGGAGGGGGAGAGACCCAGTACTTC
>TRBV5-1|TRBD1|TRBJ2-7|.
CASSWTGSSYEQYF
TGCGCCAGCAGCTGGACAGGGAGCTCCTACGAGCAGTACTTC
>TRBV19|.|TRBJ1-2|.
CASSMRGNYGYTF
TGTGCCAGTAGTATGCGAGGGAACTATGGCTACACCTTC
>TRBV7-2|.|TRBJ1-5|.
CASSWGQPTSNQPQHF
TGTGCCAGCAGCTGGGGGCAGCCTACGAGCAATCAGCCCCAGCATTTT
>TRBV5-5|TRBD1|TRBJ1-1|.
CASSRGQGTNTEAFF
TGTGCCAGCAGCCGCGGACAGGGAACAAACACTGAAGCTTTCTTT
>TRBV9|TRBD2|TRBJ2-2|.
CASSPLFGGGPNGELFF
TGTGCCAGCAGCCCCCTTTTTGGGGGAGGGCCAAACGGGGAGCTGTTTTTT
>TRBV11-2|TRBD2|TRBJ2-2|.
CASSLRLAGSTGELFF
TGTGCCAGCAGCTTAAGACTAGCGGGATCCACCGGGGAGCTGTTTTTT
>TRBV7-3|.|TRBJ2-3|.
CASSLTRDTQYF
TGTGCCAGCAGCTTAACCAGAGATACGCAGTATTTT
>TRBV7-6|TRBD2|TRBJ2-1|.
CASSRVAGGPPGNEQFF
TGTGCCAGCAGCCGAGTGGCGGGAGGGCCCCCGGGGAATGAGCAGTTCTTC
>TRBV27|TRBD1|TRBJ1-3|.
CASSSGTGSGNTIYF
TGTGCCAGCAGTTCAGGGACAGGCTCTGGAAACACCATATATTTT
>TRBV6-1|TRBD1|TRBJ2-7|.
CASGYRGSESQYF
TGTGCCAGCGGATACAGGGGAAGCGAGTCGCAGTACTTC
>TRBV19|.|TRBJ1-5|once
CASGKGRQPQHF
TGTGCCAGCGGGAAAGGTCGACAGCCCCAGCATTTT
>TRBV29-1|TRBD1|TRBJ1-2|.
CSVGAGGLEPGYTF
TGCAGCGTTGGGGCAGGGGGTCTCGAACCTGGCTACACCTTC
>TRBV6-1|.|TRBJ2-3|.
CASSVMTVTDTQYF
TGTGCCAGCAGTGTTATGACAGTCACAGATACGCAGTATTTT
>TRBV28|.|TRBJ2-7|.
CASSLWGGGGRRPLF
TGTGCCAGCAGTTTATGGGGGGGAGGAGGGCGTAGACCCCTCTTC
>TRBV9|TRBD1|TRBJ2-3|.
CASSTNRGRYTDTQYF
TGTGCCAGCAGCACTAACAGGGGGCGTTACACAGATACGCAGTATTTT
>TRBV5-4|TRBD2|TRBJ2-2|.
CASSLGGVAGANTGELFF
TGTGCCAGCAGCTTGGGGGGGGTAGCGGGAGCGAACACCGGGGAGCTGTTTTTT
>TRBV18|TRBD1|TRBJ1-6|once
CASSRLGQGQNSPLHF
TGTGCCAGCTCACGACTGGGACAGGGCCAAAATTCACCCCTCCACTTT
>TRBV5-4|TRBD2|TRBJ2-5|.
CASSSGSTSGQETQYF
TGTGCCAGCAGTTCCGGATCGACTAGCGGACAAGAGACCCAGTACTTC
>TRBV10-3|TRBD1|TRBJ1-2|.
CAISEGTDGYGYTF
TGTGCCATCAGTGAGGGGACAGATGGCTATGGCTACACCTTC
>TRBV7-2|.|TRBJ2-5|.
CASSRPDRRALQETQYF
TGTGCCAGCAGCCGTCCGGATCGGAGAGCCTTACAAGAGACCCAGTACTTC
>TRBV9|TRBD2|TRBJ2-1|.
CASTGGGRANEQFF
TGTGCCAGCACCGGAGGTGGGAGGGCCAATGAGCAGTTCTTC
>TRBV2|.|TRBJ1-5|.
CASSQYEDQPQHF
TGTGCCAGCAGCCAATATGAGGATCAGCCCCAGCATTTT
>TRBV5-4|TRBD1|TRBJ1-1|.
CASSSLSTGAGAFF
TGTGCCAGCAGCTCCCTTTCAACAGGGGCGGGAGCTTTCTTT
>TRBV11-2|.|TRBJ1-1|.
CASGRGQDTEAFF
TGTGCCAGCGGAAGGGGTCAGGACACTGAAGCTTTCTTT
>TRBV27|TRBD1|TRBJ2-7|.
CASRGDSYEQYF
TGTGCCAGCAGGGGGGACAGCTACGAGCAGTACTTC
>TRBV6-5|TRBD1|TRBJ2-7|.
CASSYSTGLSYEQYF
TGTGCCAGCAGTTACTCGACAGGGCTCTCCTACGAGCAGTACTTC
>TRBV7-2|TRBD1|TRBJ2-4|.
CASSQGQGAAKNIQYF
TGTGCCAGCAGCCAGGGACAGGGGGCGGCCAAAAACATTCAGTACTTC
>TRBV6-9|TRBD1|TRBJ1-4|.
CASSSGQGGPHSFNEKLFF
TGTGCCAGCAGTTCCGGACAGGGAGGCCCTCATTCCTTTAATGAAAAACTGTTTTTT
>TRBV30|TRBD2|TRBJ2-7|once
CAWSVSGSGRWWHEQYF
TGTGCCTGGAGTGTATCAGGTAGCGGGAGATGGTGGCACGAGCAGTACTTC